This T cell receptor beta chain was obtained from a study of blood T cell repertoires in COVID-19. Study in general: COVID-19 samples, acute and convalescent, were from the United States, Italy and Spain. In each case, the material was cDNA or gDNA derived from T cells, B-cell-depleted T cells, or PBMCs.

Methods used by the authors: Counts of nucleated cells, estimated from reference gene primer amplification, were obtained. Measured with immunoSEQ multiplex PCR; TCRdb has only the in-frame clones, and not every one. The V and J calls and clone size come from that table; D and trimming were worked out from the DNA. The sample consists of about 75,000 clones, 90% of them appearing once. V lost 1 base and J 6 bases, leaving 12 bases between the germline ends. Germline V gene lookup returns CDR1 SGHNT and CDR2 YENEEA. The CDR3 loop spans 14 amino acids. The TCR comes from a human donor in a cohort sampled during active COVID-19. The rearrangement links TRBV11-3 to TRBJ1-1, with D perhaps matching TRBD1 (6 bases). The sequenced material came from peripheral blood. The CDR3 bases are TGTGCCAGCAGCTTAGGGGCGGGGGCTGCTGAAGCTTTCTTT. This codes for CASSLGAGAAEAFF.